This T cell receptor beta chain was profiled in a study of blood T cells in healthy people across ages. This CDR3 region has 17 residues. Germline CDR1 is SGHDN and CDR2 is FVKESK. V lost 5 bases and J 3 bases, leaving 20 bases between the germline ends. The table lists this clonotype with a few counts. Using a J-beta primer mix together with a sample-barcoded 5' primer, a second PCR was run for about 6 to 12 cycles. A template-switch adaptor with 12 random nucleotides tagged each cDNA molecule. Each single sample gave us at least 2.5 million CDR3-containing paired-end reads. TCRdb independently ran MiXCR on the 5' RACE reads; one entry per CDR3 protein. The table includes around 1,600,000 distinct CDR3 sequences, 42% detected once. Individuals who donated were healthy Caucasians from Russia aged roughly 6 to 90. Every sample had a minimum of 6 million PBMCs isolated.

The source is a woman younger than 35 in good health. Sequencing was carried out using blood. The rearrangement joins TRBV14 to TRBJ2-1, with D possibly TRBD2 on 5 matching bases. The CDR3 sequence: CASSFSVLSWGYNEQFF. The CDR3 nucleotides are TGTGCCAGCAGCTTTAGCGTACTTTCCTGGGGCTACAATGAGCAGTTCTTC.